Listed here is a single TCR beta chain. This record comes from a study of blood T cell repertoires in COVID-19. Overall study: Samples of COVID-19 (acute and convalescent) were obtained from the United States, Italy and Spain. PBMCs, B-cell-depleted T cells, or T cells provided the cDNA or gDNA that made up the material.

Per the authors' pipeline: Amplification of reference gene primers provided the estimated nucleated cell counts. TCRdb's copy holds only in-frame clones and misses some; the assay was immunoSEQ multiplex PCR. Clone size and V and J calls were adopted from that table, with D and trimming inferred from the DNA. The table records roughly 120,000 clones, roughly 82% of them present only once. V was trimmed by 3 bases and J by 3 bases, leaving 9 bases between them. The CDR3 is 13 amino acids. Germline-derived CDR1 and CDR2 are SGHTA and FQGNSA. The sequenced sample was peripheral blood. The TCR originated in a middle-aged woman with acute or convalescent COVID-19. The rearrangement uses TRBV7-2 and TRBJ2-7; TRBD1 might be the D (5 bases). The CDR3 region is CASSLQGYYEQYF. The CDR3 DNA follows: TGTGCCAGCAGCTTGCAGGGATACTACGAGCAGTACTTC.